Below, one T cell receptor (beta chain) is given with its context. This specimen belongs to a study of shared clonotypes between healthy human individuals. The material for each subset, its genomic DNA, was split evenly across several immunoSEQ plates. Data came from immunoSEQ multiplex PCR; TCRdb stores just in-frame clones and leaves some out. The repertoire has 450,000 to 500,000 clones, over 70% of them found once; the top ten carry roughly 13%. V lost 5 bases and J lost 8; bases outside the gene matches: 6. The germline CDR1 and CDR2 sequences are GTSNPN and SVGIG (reference sequence). CDR3 length: 12 amino acids.

This TCR came from a woman aged 35 to 49 in good health. Some clones in this sample may be carry-over from other donors' samples. Sequenced: PBMCs. The chain is built from TRBV30 and TRBJ1-2, with 9 bases that match TRBD1. This CDR3 is CAWAQGQGGYTF. CDR3 coding DNA: TGTGCCTGGGCACAGGGACAGGGAGGCTACACCTTC.